The 19 T cell receptor beta chains below come from one sample, sequenced in a study of tumor and adjacent non-tumor tissue in lung cancer. The library came from three nested PCR rounds adapted from ARM-PCR protocols. One entry per CDR3 protein results from TCRdb running MiXCR on the multiplex PCR reads. The sample holds 90,000 to 100,000 distinct CDR3 sequences, 80% seen once. This sample's RNA came from whole unsorted tissue. The normal lung tissue was taken more than 3 cm from the tumor edge. What was sequenced was distant non-tumor lung tissue. These receptors came from a man aged 55 to 70 with small cell lung cancer.

In the case of this clonotype: A read error may account for a junction end that differs from germline. The V gene is TRBV12-3 or TRBV12-4, the J gene TRBJ2-5, with D perhaps TRBD1 (6 bases). This CDR3 spans 15 amino acids. The CDR3 DNA reads as TGTGCCAGCAGTCCCTATAGTGTGGGACAAGAGATCCAGTACTTC. It translates to CASSPYSVGQEIQYF.

Details on this clonotype: This may stem from a read error, because a much larger clone lies one nucleotide away. The chain joins TRBV7-9 to TRBJ1-4; tentatively, D is TRBD1 (5 bases). The CDR3 is 15 amino acids. Germline CDR1 reads SEHNR; CDR2 reads FQNEAQ (reference sequence). CDR3 residues: CAISLEGRLGEKLFF. DNA of the CDR3: TGTGCCATCAGCTTAGAGGGGCGGTTGGGTGAAAAACTGTTTTTT.

Of note for this clonotype: The junction departs from germline at one end; a sequencing error may be responsible. The V call is TRBV5-5, the J call TRBJ2-1; 14 nucleotides line up with TRBD2. The CDR3 runs 20 residues. CDR1 is SGHKS and CDR2 is YYEKEE in the germline V gene (reference sequence). DNA of the CDR3: TGTGCTAGTAGCTCCGGGACTAGCGGGAGTCCGAGGGGCGCCTACATTGAGCAGTTCTTC. Amino acids: CASSSGTSGSPRGAYIEQFF.

Details on this clonotype: The junction and the germline gene differ at one end; a read error may be behind it. The chain carries TRBV5-6 and TRBJ1-2, with D possibly being TRBD1 (6 bases). The CDR3 totals 13 residues. The V gene's germline CDR1 is SGHDT and CDR2 YYEEEE. The CDR3 sequence: CASTMDRNYVYTF. CDR3 sequence (DNA): TGTGCCAGCACCATGGACAGAAACTATGTCTACACCTTC.

A word on this clonotype: The germline gene is not matched at one end of the junction; a read error may be the cause. The genes are TRBV6-6 and TRBJ1-1; D is undetermined. The CDR3 contains 12 residues. Germline-derived CDR1 and CDR2 are MNHNY and SVGAGI (reference sequence). The CDR3 here is CVSDVVNTEAFF. DNA of the CDR3: TGTGTCAGCGATGTGGTGAACACTGAAGCTTTCTTT.

This clonotype was seen more than once but under ten times. Compared with germline, one end of the junction differs, possibly owing to a read error. The CDR3 DNA sequence: TGTGCCAGTAGTGACAGGGGGGATGTGGATATGCAGTATTTT. It yields the protein CASSDRGDVDMQYF. The chain combines TRBV6-1 with TRBJ2-3; TRBD1 agrees at 9 bases. This CDR3 is 14 amino acids long. CDR1 and CDR2 (germline): MNHNS, SASEGT.

There are many counts of this clonotype. CDR3 in amino acids: CASSLELRNTGELFF. CDR3 in DNA: TGCGCCAGCAGCTTGGAACTTCGGAACACCGGGGAGCTGTTTTTT. The rearrangement joins TRBV5-1 to TRBJ2-2, with D uncertain. There are 15 residues in the CDR3. V dropped 0 bases and J dropped 1 base, with 7 bases sitting between them. From germline, CDR1 is SGHRS and CDR2 YFSETQ.

In regard to this clonotype: Relative to the germline gene, one junction end is altered; a read error may explain this. The chain carries TRBV7-8 and TRBJ2-3; D is perhaps TRBD2 (5 bases). The CDR3 contains 13 residues. Germline V gene sequence: CDR1 SGHVS, CDR2 FQNEAQ. In DNA form, the CDR3 reads TGTGCCAGCAGCTTAGAAAGGACTGATATGCAGTATTTT. This translates into CASSLERTDMQYF.

This clonotype came up many times. The gene calls are TRBV20-1 and TRBJ1-1; D is uncertain. Germline V CDR1 and CDR2: DFQATT, SNEGSKA (reference sequence). V was shortened by 1 base and J by 4 bases, with 13 bases between the two germline ends. This CDR3 is 14 amino acids long. CDR3 loop: CSARVGMGSTEAFF. The CDR3 DNA is TGCAGTGCTAGAGTGGGTATGGGGAGCACTGAAGCTTTCTTT.

V gene TRBV6-6 combines with J gene TRBJ2-5; the match to TRBD2 covers 14 bases. The CDR3 totals 14 residues. CDR1 and CDR2 (germline): MNHNY, SVGAGI (reference sequence). For the CDR3, the DNA is TGTGTGATCAGGGGACTAGCGGGAGACGAGACCCAGTACTTC. It translates to CVIRGLAGDETQYF.

A word on this clonotype: Germline is not matched at one junction end, which may reflect a read error. This chain connects TRBV6-5 to TRBJ1-1, with D perhaps TRBD1 (6 bases). The germline V gene has CDR1 MNHEY and CDR2 SVGAGI. This CDR3 is 14 amino acids long. CDR3 residues: CASRQFIRDTDAFF. CDR3 coding DNA: TGTGCCAGCAGGCAATTCATCAGGGACACTGATGCTTTCTTT.

The chain recombines TRBV20-1 with TRBJ2-6; possible D gene TRBD1, 5 bases. V was pared by 4 bases and J by 4 bases, with 14 bases between. Germline CDR1 and CDR2: DFQATT and SNEGSKA (reference sequence). CDR3 length: 15 residues. Written as DNA, the CDR3 is TGCAGTGCTATGACAGTCTCCTCCGGGGCCAACGTCCTGACTTTC. Amino acid sequence: CSAMTVSSGANVLTF.

The chain carries TRBV13 and TRBJ1-1; tentatively, D is TRBD1 (5 bases). CDR1 is PRHDT, CDR2 FYEKMQ, per germline (reference sequence). The V and J ends lost 10 bases and 0 bases respectively, with 18 bases between them. CDR3 length: 15 residues. The CDR3 is CANRTLGGMNTEAFF. In DNA form, the CDR3 reads TGTGCCAACAGGACTCTGGGAGGCATGAACACTGAAGCTTTCTTT.

To note about this clonotype: The CDR3 carries no conserved terminal phenylalanine or tryptophan, so it likely arises from a read error. The DNA is left out, because the CDR3 cannot be placed on it with certainty; the CDR3 is given as TCRdb lists it. The genes are TRBV29-1 and TRBJ2-1. Including both end residues, the CDR3 is 11 amino acids long. The germline V gene has CDR1 SQVTM and CDR2 ANQGSEA. The CDR3 sequence: CSVEVGKRLFM.

As concerns this clonotype: One end of the junction fails to match germline, which may point to a read error. The rearrangement joins TRBV4-1 to TRBJ2-2, with 12 bases matching TRBD1. Germline V gene data show CDR1 as MGHRA and CDR2 as YSYEKL. The CDR3 contains 18 residues. In DNA form, the CDR3 reads TGCGCCAGCAACCAAGATACGGGACAGGGGGCTGGAAGCGGGGAGCTATTTTTT. Translating gives CASNQDTGQGAGSGELFF.

The V call is TRBV4-2, the J call TRBJ2-2, with 11 bases that match TRBD2. J was trimmed by 7 bases and V by 10 bases; bases with no gene match: 11. CDR1 LGHNA and CDR2 YNFKEQ come from the germline V gene. This CDR3 has 15 residues. The DNA of the CDR3 is TGTGCCACCAAACTAGCGGGAGTTGAAGGCGGGGAGCTGTTTTTT. This gives the protein CATKLAGVEGGELFF.

This clonotype was recorded at least ten times. The chain is built from TRBV12-3 or TRBV12-4 and TRBJ2-2; TRBD1 aligns across 8 bases. The CDR3 runs to 14 residues. With V trimmed by 5 bases and J by 10 bases, 9 bases remained unmatched. The DNA of the CDR3 is TGTGCCAGCAGTAGACAGGGGTTCGGAGTGGAGCTGTTTTTT. Translating it yields CASSRQGFGVELFF.

This clonotype was observed at least ten times. The V and J genes are TRBV12-3 or TRBV12-4 and TRBJ1-6; the match to TRBD1 covers 9 bases. Trimming cost V 5 bases and J 9 bases; bases outside gene matches: 2. The CDR3 is made up of 13 amino acids. The CDR3 is CASSAGQGSPLHF. Here the CDR3 DNA reads TGTGCCAGCAGTGCGGGACAGGGTTCACCCCTCCACTTT.

Notes on this clonotype: No conserved phenylalanine or tryptophan ends this CDR3, so it is likely a read error. The chain carries TRBV6-1 and TRBJ2-2, with D maybe TRBD2 (5 bases). The germline CDR1 and CDR2 sequences are MNHNS and SASEGT. The germline V and J ends were trimmed by 3 bases and 7 bases, with 15 bases remaining between them. The CDR3 sequence is 15 residues long. CDR3 nucleotides: TGTGCCAGCAGTGAGACCAGGAGGCAAGTCGGGGAGCTGTTTTCT. It codes for CASSETRRQVGELFS.